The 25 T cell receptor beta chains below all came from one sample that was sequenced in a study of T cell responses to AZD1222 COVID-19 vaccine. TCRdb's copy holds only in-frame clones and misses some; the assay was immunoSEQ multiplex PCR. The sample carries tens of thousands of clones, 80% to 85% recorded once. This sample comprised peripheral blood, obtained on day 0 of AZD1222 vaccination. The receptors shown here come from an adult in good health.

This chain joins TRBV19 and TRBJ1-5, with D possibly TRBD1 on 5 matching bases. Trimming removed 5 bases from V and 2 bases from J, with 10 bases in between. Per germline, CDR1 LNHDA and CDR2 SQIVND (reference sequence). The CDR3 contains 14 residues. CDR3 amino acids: CASSPGGGNQPQHF. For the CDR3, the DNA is TGTGCCAGTAGTCCCGGGGGGGGCAATCAGCCCCAGCATTTT. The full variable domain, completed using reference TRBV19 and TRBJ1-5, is DGGITQSPKYLFRKEGQNVTLSCEQNLNHDAMYWYRQDPGQGLRLIYYSQIVNDFQKGDIAEGYSVSREKKESFPLTVTSAQKNPTAFYLCASSPGGGNQPQHFGDGTRLSIL.

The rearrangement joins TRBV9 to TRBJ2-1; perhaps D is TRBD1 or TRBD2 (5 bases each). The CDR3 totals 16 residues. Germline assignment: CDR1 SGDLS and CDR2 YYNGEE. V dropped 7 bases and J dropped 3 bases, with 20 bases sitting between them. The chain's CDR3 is CASSRNGAIDYNEQFF. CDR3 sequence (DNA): TGTGCCAGCTCCCGGAACGGGGCAATCGACTACAATGAGCAGTTCTTC.

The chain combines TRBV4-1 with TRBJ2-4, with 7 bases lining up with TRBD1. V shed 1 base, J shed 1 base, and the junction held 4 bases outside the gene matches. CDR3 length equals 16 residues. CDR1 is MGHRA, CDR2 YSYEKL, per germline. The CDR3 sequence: CASSQAGGPAKNIQYF. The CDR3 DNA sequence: TGCGCCAGCAGCCAAGCAGGGGGTCCGGCCAAAAACATTCAGTACTTC.

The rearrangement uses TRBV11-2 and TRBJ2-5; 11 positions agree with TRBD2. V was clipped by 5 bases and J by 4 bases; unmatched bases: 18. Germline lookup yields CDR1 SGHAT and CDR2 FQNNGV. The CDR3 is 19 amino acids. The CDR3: CASSHFGASGGTSAETQYF. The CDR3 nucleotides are TGTGCCAGCAGCCACTTCGGGGCTAGCGGGGGGACTAGCGCAGAGACCCAGTACTTC. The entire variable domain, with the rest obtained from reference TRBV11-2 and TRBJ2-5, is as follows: EAGVAQSPRYKIIEKRQSVAFWCNPISGHATLYWYQQILGQGPKLLIQFQNNGVVDDSQLPKDRFSAERLKGVDSTLKIQPAKLEDSAVYLCASSHFGASGGTSAETQYFGPGTRLLVL.

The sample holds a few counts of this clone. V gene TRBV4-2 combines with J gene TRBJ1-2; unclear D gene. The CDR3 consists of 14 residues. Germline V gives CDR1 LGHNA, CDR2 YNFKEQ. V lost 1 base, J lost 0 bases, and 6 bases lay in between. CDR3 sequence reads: CASSQVATNYGYTF. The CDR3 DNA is TGTGCCAGCAGCCAAGTGGCCACTAACTATGGCTACACCTTC.

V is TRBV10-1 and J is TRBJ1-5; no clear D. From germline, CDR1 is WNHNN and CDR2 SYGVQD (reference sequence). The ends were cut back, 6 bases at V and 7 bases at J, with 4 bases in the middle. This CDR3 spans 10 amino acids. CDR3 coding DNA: TGCGCCAGCAGAGGGCAGCCCCAGCATTTT. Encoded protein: CASRGQPQHF.

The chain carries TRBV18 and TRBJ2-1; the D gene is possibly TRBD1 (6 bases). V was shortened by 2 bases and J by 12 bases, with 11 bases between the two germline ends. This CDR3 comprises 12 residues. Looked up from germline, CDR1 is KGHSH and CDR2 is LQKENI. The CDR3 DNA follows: TGTGCCAGCTCACCAGGGGGCATGGGGCAGTTCTTC. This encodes CASSPGGMGQFF.

The CDR3 nucleotides read TGCGCCAGCAGTCAATCGAAGGGTACCGGGCAATCCAATAACTATGGCTACACCTTC. Its translation: CASSQSKGTGQSNNYGYTF. This chain connects TRBV23-1 to TRBJ1-2, with D unresolved. TRBV23-1 is annotated as an ORF whose role is uncertain. V lost 0 bases, J lost 1 base, and 21 bases lay in between. The CDR3 consists of 19 residues.

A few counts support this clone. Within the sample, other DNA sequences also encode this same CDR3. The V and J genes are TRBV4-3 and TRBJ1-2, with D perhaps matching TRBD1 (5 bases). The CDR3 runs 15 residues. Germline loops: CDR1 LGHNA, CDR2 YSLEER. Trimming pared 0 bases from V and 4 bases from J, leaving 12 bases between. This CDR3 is CASSQDRGDGYGYTF. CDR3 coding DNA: TGCGCCAGCAGCCAAGATCGAGGGGATGGCTATGGCTACACCTTC.

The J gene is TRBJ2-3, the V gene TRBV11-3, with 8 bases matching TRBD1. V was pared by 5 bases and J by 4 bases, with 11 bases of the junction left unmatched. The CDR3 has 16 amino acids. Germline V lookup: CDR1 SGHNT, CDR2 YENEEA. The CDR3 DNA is TGTGCCAGCAGCACCTTCGGACAGGGTGGGCCAGATACGCAGTATTTT. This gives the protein CASSTFGQGGPDTQYF.

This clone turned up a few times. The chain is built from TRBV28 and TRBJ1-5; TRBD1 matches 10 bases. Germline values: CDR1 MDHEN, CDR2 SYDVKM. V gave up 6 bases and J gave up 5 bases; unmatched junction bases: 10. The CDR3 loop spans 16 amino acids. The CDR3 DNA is TGTGCCAGCAGCCGGGTGACAGGGGGCCTCTATCAGCCCCAGCATTTT. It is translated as CASSRVTGGLYQPQHF.

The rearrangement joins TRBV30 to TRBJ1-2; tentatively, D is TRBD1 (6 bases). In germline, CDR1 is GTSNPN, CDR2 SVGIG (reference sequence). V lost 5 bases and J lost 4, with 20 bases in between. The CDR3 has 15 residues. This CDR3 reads CAWVAPDRTLYGYTF. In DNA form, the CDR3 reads TGTGCCTGGGTCGCCCCCGACAGGACCCTCTATGGCTACACCTTC.

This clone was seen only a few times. CDR3 residues: CASSSLREAFF. The CDR3 DNA reads as TGTGCCAGCAGCTCCCTTAGGGAAGCTTTCTTT. The rearrangement joins TRBV11-2 to TRBJ1-1; no reliable D call. CDR3 length: 11 residues. From germline, CDR1 is SGHAT and CDR2 FQNNGV. V was clipped by 4 bases and J by 8 bases, with 8 bases between them.

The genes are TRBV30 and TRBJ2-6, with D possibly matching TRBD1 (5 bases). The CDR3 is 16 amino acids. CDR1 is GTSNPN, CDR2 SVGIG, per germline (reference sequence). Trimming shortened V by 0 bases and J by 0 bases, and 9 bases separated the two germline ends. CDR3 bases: TGTGCCTGGAGTGTCCCGGACACCTCTGGGGCCAACGTCCTGACTTTC. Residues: CAWSVPDTSGANVLTF.

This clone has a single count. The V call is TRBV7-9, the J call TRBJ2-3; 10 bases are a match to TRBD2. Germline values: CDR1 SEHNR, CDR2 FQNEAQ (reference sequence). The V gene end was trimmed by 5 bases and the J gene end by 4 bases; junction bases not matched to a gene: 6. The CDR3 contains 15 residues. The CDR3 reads CASSRSGGTADTQYF. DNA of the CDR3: TGTGCCAGCAGCCGTAGCGGGGGGACGGCAGATACGCAGTATTTT.

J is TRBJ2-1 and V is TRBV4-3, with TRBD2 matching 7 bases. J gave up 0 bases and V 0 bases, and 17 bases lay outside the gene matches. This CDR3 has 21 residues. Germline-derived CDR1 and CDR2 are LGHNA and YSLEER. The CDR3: CASSQDDVLPLAGRSYNEQFF. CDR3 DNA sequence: TGCGCCAGCAGCCAAGATGACGTCCTTCCCTTAGCGGGTCGCTCCTACAATGAGCAGTTCTTC.

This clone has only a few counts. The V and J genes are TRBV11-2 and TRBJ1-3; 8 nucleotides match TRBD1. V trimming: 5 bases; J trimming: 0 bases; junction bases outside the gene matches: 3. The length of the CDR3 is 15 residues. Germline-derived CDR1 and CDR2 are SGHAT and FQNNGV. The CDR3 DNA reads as TGTGCCAGCAGCCGGGACAGGTTCTCTGGAAACACCATATATTTT. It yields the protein CASSRDRFSGNTIYF.

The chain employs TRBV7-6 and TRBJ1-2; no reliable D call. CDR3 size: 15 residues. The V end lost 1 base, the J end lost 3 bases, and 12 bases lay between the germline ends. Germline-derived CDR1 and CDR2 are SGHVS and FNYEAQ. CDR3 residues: CASSLGPGSDYGYTF. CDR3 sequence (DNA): TGTGCCAGCAGCTTAGGGCCCGGGAGCGACTATGGCTACACCTTC.

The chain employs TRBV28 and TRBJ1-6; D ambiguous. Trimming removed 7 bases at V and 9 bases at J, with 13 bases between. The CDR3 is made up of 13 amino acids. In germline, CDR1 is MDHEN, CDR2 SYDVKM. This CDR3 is CASKNRFSSPLHF. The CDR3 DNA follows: TGTGCCAGCAAGAACCGGTTTAGTTCACCCCTCCACTTT.

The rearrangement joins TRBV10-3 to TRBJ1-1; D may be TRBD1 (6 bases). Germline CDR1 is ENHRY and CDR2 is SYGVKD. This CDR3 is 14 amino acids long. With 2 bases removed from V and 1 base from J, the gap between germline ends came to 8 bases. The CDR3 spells CAISEGGANTEAFF. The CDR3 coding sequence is TGTGCCATCAGTGAGGGGGGGGCGAACACTGAAGCTTTCTTT.

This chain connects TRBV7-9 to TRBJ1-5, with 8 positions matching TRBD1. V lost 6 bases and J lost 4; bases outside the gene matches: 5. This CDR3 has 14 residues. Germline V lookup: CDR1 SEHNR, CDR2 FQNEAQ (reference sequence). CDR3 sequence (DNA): TGTGCCAGCAGTCAGGGGGCAACTAATCAGCCCCAGCATTTT. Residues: CASSQGATNQPQHF.

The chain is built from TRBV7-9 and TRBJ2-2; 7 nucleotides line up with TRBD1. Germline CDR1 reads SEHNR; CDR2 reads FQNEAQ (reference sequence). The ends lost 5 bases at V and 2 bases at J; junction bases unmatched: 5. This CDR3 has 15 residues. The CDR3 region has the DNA TGTGCCAGCAGCAGGGACAGTAGAAACACCGGGGAGCTGTTTTTT. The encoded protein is CASSRDSRNTGELFF.

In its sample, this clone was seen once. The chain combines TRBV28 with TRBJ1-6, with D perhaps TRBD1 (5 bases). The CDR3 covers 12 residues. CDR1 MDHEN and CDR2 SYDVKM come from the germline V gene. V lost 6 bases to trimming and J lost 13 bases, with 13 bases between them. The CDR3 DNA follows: TGTGCCAGCAGCTCAGGGTTAGGCCCCCTCCACTTT. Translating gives CASSSGLGPLHF.

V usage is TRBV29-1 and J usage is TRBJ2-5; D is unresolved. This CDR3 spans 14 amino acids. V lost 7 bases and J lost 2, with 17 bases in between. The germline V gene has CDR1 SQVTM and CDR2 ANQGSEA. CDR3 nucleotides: TGCAGCGCCCACCCCGCCCAGAGACAAGAGACCCAGTACTTC. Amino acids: CSAHPAQRQETQYF.

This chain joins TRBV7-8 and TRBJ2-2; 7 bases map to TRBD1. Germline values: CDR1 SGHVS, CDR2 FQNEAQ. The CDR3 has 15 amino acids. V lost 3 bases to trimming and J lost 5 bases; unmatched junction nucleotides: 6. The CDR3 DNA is TGTGCCAGCAGCTTGATCCAGGGGGATACCGGGGAGCTGTTTTTT. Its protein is CASSLIQGDTGELFF.